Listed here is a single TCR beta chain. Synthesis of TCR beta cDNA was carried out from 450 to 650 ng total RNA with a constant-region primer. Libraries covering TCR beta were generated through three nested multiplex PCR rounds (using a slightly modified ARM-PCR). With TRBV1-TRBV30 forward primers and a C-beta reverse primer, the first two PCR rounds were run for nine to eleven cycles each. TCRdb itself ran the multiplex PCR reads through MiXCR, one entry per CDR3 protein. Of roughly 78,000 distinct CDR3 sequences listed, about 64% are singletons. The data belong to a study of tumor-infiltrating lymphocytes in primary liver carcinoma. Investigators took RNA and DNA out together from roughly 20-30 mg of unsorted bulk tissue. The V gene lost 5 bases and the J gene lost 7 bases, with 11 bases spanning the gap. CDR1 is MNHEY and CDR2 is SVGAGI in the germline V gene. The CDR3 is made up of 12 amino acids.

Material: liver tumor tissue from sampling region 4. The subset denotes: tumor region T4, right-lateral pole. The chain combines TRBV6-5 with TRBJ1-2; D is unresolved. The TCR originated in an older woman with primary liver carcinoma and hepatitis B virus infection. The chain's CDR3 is CASSRRVSGYTF. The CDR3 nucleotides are TGTGCCAGCAGTAGGCGAGTGTCTGGCTACACCTTC.